The 15 T cell receptor beta chains below come from one sample, sequenced in a study of T cells in Graves' hyperthyroidism and ophthalmopathy. From RNA transcripts, TCR beta CDR3 regions were amplified. With the HTBI primer set, the TCR CDR3 went through a first round of RT-PCR. TCRdb re-called the multiplex PCR reads through MiXCR, storing one row per CDR3 protein. The data hold roughly 300,000 distinct CDR3 sequences, with roughly 18% observed a single time. The sample taken for sequencing was blood. The receptors come from a woman between 45 and 65 years old with Graves' hyperthyroidism.

This clonotype was seen a few times. The chain has TRBV6-1 and TRBJ1-5; D is undetermined. The CDR3 is 12 amino acids. CDR1 is MNHNS and CDR2 is SASEGT in the germline V gene. Trimming left V 6 bases short and J 15 bases short, with 18 bases between. DNA for the CDR3: TGTGCCAGCAGAGCGACCAGCGGACCATGGCATTTT. It is translated as CASRATSGPWHF.

This clonotype has just a few counts. This sequence joins TRBV7-9 and TRBJ1-5; TRBD1 agrees at 10 bases. The germline gives CDR1 SEHNR, CDR2 FQNEAQ (reference sequence). The CDR3 is 15 amino acids. Trimming took 5 bases from V and 5 from J; bases not matched to a gene: 6. The CDR3 here is CASSETGGPHQPQHF. The DNA for the CDR3 is TGTGCCAGCAGCGAGACAGGGGGCCCTCATCAGCCCCAGCATTTT.

The chain is built from TRBV4-1 and TRBJ1-1; TRBD1 might be the D (5 bases). Trimming left V 3 bases short and J 10 bases short, with 12 bases between. Germline assignment: CDR1 MGHRA and CDR2 YSYEKL. This CDR3 is 12 amino acids long. The DNA for the CDR3 is TGCGCCAGCAGCCATAGAGGGACGGGAGCTTTCTTT. It translates to CASSHRGTGAFF.

This clonotype came up a few times. The CDR3 coding sequence is TGCAGTGCCCCCCGCGGTAACACCATATATTTT. It is translated as CSAPRGNTIYF. The V gene is TRBV20-1, the J gene TRBJ1-3; D unclear. The CDR3 runs 11 residues. V shed 6 bases and J shed 7 bases, with 10 bases lying between them. Germline-derived CDR1 and CDR2 are DFQATT and SNEGSKA (reference sequence).

This clonotype was counted many times. CDR3 region: CASSSGSGRDTQYF. In DNA form, the CDR3 reads TGTGCCAGCAGTTCGGGGAGCGGGAGAGATACGCAGTATTTT. The chain employs TRBV7-3 and TRBJ2-3; the match to TRBD2 covers 8 bases. After removal of 6 bases from V and 5 bases from J, the junction contained 7 bases not matched to a gene. Germline V gene sequence: CDR1 SGHTA, CDR2 FQGTGA. CDR3 size: 14 residues.

This clonotype has a handful of counts. CDR3 nucleotides: TGTGCCAGCAGCATGACGACAGGGAACCATGAGCAGTTCTTC. It codes for CASSMTTGNHEQFF. The chain uses TRBV7-9 and TRBJ2-1; the match to TRBD1 covers 7 bases. J gave up 8 bases and V 5 bases, and 9 bases lay outside the gene matches. The germline CDR1 and CDR2 sequences are SEHNR and FQNEAQ (reference sequence). This CDR3 is built from 14 residues.

This clonotype occurred many times. V gene TRBV11-3 combines with J gene TRBJ2-1; 8 nucleotides match TRBD2. Germline-derived CDR1 and CDR2 are SGHNT and YENEEA. The V segment lost 0 bases and the J segment 9 bases; nucleotides outside the gene matches: 4. The CDR3 covers 14 residues. Here the CDR3 DNA reads TGTGCCAGCAGCTTAGATGCCACTAGCGGTGAGCAGTTCTTC. It encodes CASSLDATSGEQFF.

This clonotype was found many times. This sequence joins TRBV7-3 and TRBJ1-1; D is possibly TRBD1 (5 bases). The CDR3 is made up of 14 amino acids. The germline V gene encodes CDR1 SGHTA and CDR2 FQGTGA. V gave up 5 bases and J gave up 3 bases, with 13 bases separating them. The CDR3 DNA is TGTGCCAGCAGCCCCCAGGGTCACGACACTGAAGCTTTCTTT. Translating it yields CASSPQGHDTEAFF.

The chain carries TRBV7-6 and TRBJ1-1; the D gene is possibly TRBD1 (5 bases). V was shortened by 8 bases and J by 0 bases, with 16 bases between the two germline ends. CDR1 and CDR2 (germline): SGHVS, FNYEAQ. This CDR3 spans 15 amino acids. CDR3 sequence: CASSKYGAMNTEAFF. Written as DNA, the CDR3 is TGTGCCAGCTCGAAATACGGGGCCATGAACACTGAAGCTTTCTTT.

This clonotype was detected many times. The rearrangement links TRBV7-3 to TRBJ2-3; D remains unclear. The CDR3 has 15 amino acids. The germline V and J ends were trimmed by 3 bases and 6 bases, with 16 bases remaining between them. Germline CDR1 is SGHTA and CDR2 is FQGTGA. DNA for the CDR3: TGTGCCAGCAGCTTGGCCGGCCCCCCCAGGGATACGCAGTATTTT. This gives the protein CASSLAGPPRDTQYF.

This clonotype was counted between two and nine times. The chain carries TRBV19 and TRBJ1-2; 9 bases align to TRBD1. Germline V lookup: CDR1 LNHDA, CDR2 SQIVND (reference sequence). Unmatched junction bases numbered 4, after V lost 6 bases and J lost 2 bases. This CDR3 has 14 amino acids. The CDR3 DNA follows: TGTGCCAGTAGCCGGGACAGGGAAAACTATGGCTACACCTTC. Encoded protein: CASSRDRENYGYTF.

The gene calls are TRBV29-1 and TRBJ2-3; 9 bases line up with TRBD1. The CDR3 loop spans 13 amino acids. V was clipped by 1 base and J by 10 bases; unmatched bases: 6. The V gene's germline CDR1 is SQVTM and CDR2 ANQGSEA. CDR3 sequence (DNA): TGCAGCGTTGAAGGGACAGGGGTTGATGCGCAGTATTTT. Its protein is CSVEGTGVDAQYF.

The table lists this clonotype with a few counts. A read error may account for a junction end that differs from germline. The rearrangement links TRBV2 to TRBJ2-7; D is perhaps TRBD1 or TRBD2 (5 bases each). The germline gives CDR1 SNHLY, CDR2 FYNNEI. This CDR3 is 16 amino acids long. In nucleotides, the CDR3 is TGTGCCAGCAGGGAAGAAGACAGCGGCTCTGGGGTTGAGCAGTACTTC. This gives the protein CASREEDSGSGVEQYF.

The gene calls are TRBV11-2 and TRBJ1-1; D perhaps matches TRBD1 (5 bases). The CDR3 spans 15 residues. Trimming pared 5 bases from V and 5 bases from J, leaving 18 bases between. The germline V gene has CDR1 SGHAT and CDR2 FQNNGV. CDR3 bases: TGTGCCAGCAGCGGCGGGGGACGCTGGGAAACTGAAGCTTTCTTT. Residues: CASSGGGRWETEAFF. Looking up the rest from reference TRBV11-2 and TRBJ1-1 gives the full variable domain: EAGVAQSPRYKIIEKRQSVAFWCNPISGHATLYWYQQILGQGPKLLIQFQNNGVVDDSQLPKDRFSAERLKGVDSTLKIQPAKLEDSAVYLCASSGGGRWETEAFFGQGTRLTVV.

This clonotype was seen ten or more times. The genes are TRBV11-2 and TRBJ2-1; 12 bases are shared with TRBD2. The CDR3 runs to 17 residues. Germline lookup yields CDR1 SGHAT and CDR2 FQNNGV. J was trimmed by 8 bases and V by 3 bases; bases with no gene match: 11. Here the CDR3 DNA reads TGTGCCAGCAGCTTCGTAATCCTAGCGGGAGGGCTGGATGAGCAGTTCTTC. Translation gives CASSFVILAGGLDEQFF.